This T cell receptor beta chain was profiled in a study of human T cells and chemical hapten exposure. MiXCR, run by TCRdb on the RACE reads, gives a single entry per CDR3 protein. The table has around 150,000 distinct CDR3 sequences, more than 14% seen once. Time point here: patch test 1, 2 weeks after DPC sensitization. The treatment: therapeutic diphenylcyclopropenone sensitization with weekly scalp DPC. The sample holds a few counts of this clonotype. CDR1 and CDR2 from the germline V gene are SGHNT and YYREEE (reference sequence). This CDR3 comprises 14 residues. V lost 4 bases to trimming and J lost 4 bases; unmatched junction nucleotides: 4.

The sample consisted of whole blood, taken in connection with sensitization to the hapten diphenylcyclopropenone (DPC). The chain combines TRBV5-4 with TRBJ2-7; 11 bases match TRBD1. This sequence was found in a woman in her 30s with alopecia areata. Some clones in this sample may be carry-over from other donors' samples. DNA for the CDR3: TGTGCCAGCAGCCGGACAGGGGGCAAGTACGAGCAGTACTTC. This sequence encodes CASSRTGGKYEQYF.